The 21 T cell receptor beta chains below all came from one sample that was sequenced in a study of blood T cells in healthy people across ages. Then a second PCR, running about 6 to 11 cycles, was carried out with a sample-barcoded 5' primer and a J-beta primer mix. TCRdb re-called the 5' RACE reads through MiXCR, storing one row per CDR3 protein. In the table there are 550,000 to 750,000 distinct CDR3 sequences, over 20% of which are singletons. What was sequenced was blood. The receptor set was obtained from a man between 65 and 79 years old in good health.

This clonotype has a count of ten or more. The chain joins TRBV10-3 to TRBJ2-7, with 9 nucleotides matching TRBD2. Germline values: CDR1 ENHRY, CDR2 SYGVKD. CDR3 length: 15 residues. Unmatched junction bases numbered 7, after V lost 3 bases and J lost 4 bases. CDR3 protein: CAISEGLAGSYEQYF. The DNA for the CDR3 is TGTGCCATCAGTGAAGGGCTAGCGGGGTCTTACGAGCAGTACTTC.

This clonotype turned up a few times. CDR3 bases: TGCAGTGCAGATCCGGGACTAGCGGGTCTGAATGAGCAGTTCTTC. The encoded protein is CSADPGLAGLNEQFF. The V gene is TRBV20-1, the J gene TRBJ2-5; TRBD2 matches at 12 bases. The J call could be wrong; TRBJ2-1 is a better fit for the DNA end. Germline V CDR1 and CDR2: DFQATT, SNEGSKA (reference sequence). The CDR3 is 15 residues long.

This clonotype was seen only a few times. This sequence joins TRBV9 and TRBJ2-3; TRBD2 aligns across 7 bases. Unmatched junction bases numbered 18, after V lost 0 bases and J lost 2 bases. The CDR3 sequence is 20 residues long. The V gene's germline CDR1 is SGDLS and CDR2 YYNGEE. DNA of the CDR3: TGTGCCAGCAGCGTAGGTGCGAGCGGGAACAACTTACCCTTCACAGATACGCAGTATTTT. Amino acids: CASSVGASGNNLPFTDTQYF.

The chain couples TRBV12-3 or TRBV12-4 to TRBJ2-7; 14 bases line up with TRBD2. The CDR3 runs 18 residues. Germline trimming cut 6 bases from V and 1 base from J; bases unmatched to any gene: 11. The CDR3 reads CASSKGLAGAPWSYEQYF. The CDR3 DNA reads as TGTGCCAGCAGCAAGGGACTAGCGGGGGCCCCTTGGTCCTACGAGCAGTACTTC.

This clonotype was detected only a few times. J is TRBJ2-7 and V is TRBV6-5; D perhaps matches TRBD1 (6 bases). Trimming removed 0 bases at V and 7 bases at J, with 13 bases between. The CDR3 runs to 14 residues. Germline CDR1 reads MNHEY; CDR2 reads SVGAGI. CDR3 DNA: TGTGCCAGCAGTTACTCTCCCAGGGGCTGGGAGCAGTACTTC. Its translation is CASSYSPRGWEQYF.

In this sample, this clonotype turned up a few times. The V call is TRBV12-3 or TRBV12-4, the J call TRBJ2-7; D uncertain. The CDR3 sequence is 13 residues long. Trimming shortened V by 3 bases and J by 0 bases, and 6 bases separated the two germline ends. The chain's CDR3 is CASSFLASYEQYF. The DNA of the CDR3 is TGTGCCAGCAGTTTTTTGGCCTCCTACGAGCAGTACTTC.

The rearrangement joins TRBV14 to TRBJ2-7; TRBD2 might be the D (6 bases). Between the trimmed V and J ends, which lost 2 bases and 5 bases, there was a span of 19 bases. Germline V gene lookup returns CDR1 SGHDN and CDR2 FVKESK. CDR3 length: 16 amino acids. CDR3: CASSQYGSGPWDEQYF. The CDR3 DNA reads TGTGCCAGCAGCCAATATGGTAGCGGACCTTGGGACGAGCAGTACTTC.

This sequence joins TRBV2 and TRBJ1-5; 7 bases line up with TRBD1. After removal of 5 bases from V and 0 bases from J, the junction contained 7 bases not matched to a gene. Germline loops: CDR1 SNHLY, CDR2 FYNNEI. This CDR3 has 16 residues. CDR3 sequence: CASSIGTDSSNQPQHF. CDR3 nucleotide sequence: TGTGCCAGCAGTATTGGGACAGACAGTAGCAATCAGCCCCAGCATTTT.

There are a few counts of this clonotype. CDR3 region: CASGFDTGELFF. The CDR3 bases are TGTGCTAGTGGTTTCGACACCGGGGAGCTGTTTTTT. The genes are TRBV12-5 and TRBJ2-2; D remains ambiguous. Trimming took 3 bases from V and 3 from J, leaving 2 bases between them. The CDR3 is 12 amino acids. Germline values: CDR1 LGHNT, CDR2 FRNRAP.

This clonotype was picked up a small number of times. CDR3 residues: CSASVTRSSYEQYF. CDR3 DNA: TGCAGTGCTAGTGTGACTAGAAGCTCCTACGAGCAGTACTTC. The chain is built from TRBV20-1 and TRBJ2-7, with TRBD2 as a possible D gene (6 bases). This CDR3 comprises 14 residues. The ends were cut back, 3 bases at V and 0 bases at J, with 12 bases in the middle. CDR1 and CDR2 from the germline V gene are DFQATT and SNEGSKA (reference sequence).

The chain employs TRBV9 and TRBJ2-3; D possibly corresponds to TRBD2 (5 bases). The CDR3 extends over 16 amino acids. V was pared by 3 bases and J by 2 bases, with 16 bases between. Germline V gene sequence: CDR1 SGDLS, CDR2 YYNGEE. The CDR3 loop reads CASSGQRTQDTDTQYF. Here the CDR3 DNA reads TGTGCCAGCAGCGGCCAGCGGACCCAGGACACAGATACGCAGTATTTT.

J is TRBJ2-3 and V is TRBV20-1; 10 bases agree with TRBD2. CDR1 and CDR2 from the germline V gene are DFQATT and SNEGSKA (reference sequence). The ends lost 1 base at V and 7 bases at J; junction bases unmatched: 5. CDR3 length equals 14 residues. For the CDR3, the DNA is TGCAGTGCTAGAGCTAGCGGGAGTGCAAATACGCAGTATTTT. It is translated as CSARASGSANTQYF.

This clonotype was observed a handful of times. The chain combines TRBV20-1 with TRBJ2-7; tentatively, D is TRBD2 (5 bases). The J call is uncertain, as TRBJ2-1 better fits the DNA end. The CDR3 has 16 residues. Germline V CDR1 and CDR2: DFQATT, SNEGSKA (reference sequence). In DNA, the CDR3 is TGCAGTGCTACATTCTCAAGACTAACAAAGGGTAATGAGCAGTTCTTC. Translated: CSATFSRLTKGNEQFF.

The V gene is TRBV20-1, the J gene TRBJ2-7, with D maybe TRBD2 (5 bases). In germline, CDR1 is DFQATT, CDR2 SNEGSKA (reference sequence). The CDR3 has 13 amino acids. The germline V and J ends were trimmed by 6 bases and 2 bases, with 14 bases remaining between them. CDR3 loop: CSAMGPGTYEQYF. CDR3 coding DNA: TGCAGTGCCATGGGCCCGGGGACCTACGAGCAGTACTTC.

This clonotype was found a few times. The chain links TRBV7-9 to TRBJ2-6; D remains ambiguous. The germline V and J ends were trimmed by 4 bases and 0 bases, with 16 bases remaining between them. Germline V lookup: CDR1 SEHNR, CDR2 FQNEAQ (reference sequence). The CDR3 runs to 18 residues. The CDR3 DNA reads TGTGCCAGCAGCTCCCTCAGCCGTCCCAGCTCTGGGGCCAACGTCCTGACTTTC. The encoded protein is CASSSLSRPSSGANVLTF.

This clonotype was seen a handful of times. V usage is TRBV6-6 and J usage is TRBJ2-2, with a tentative D call TRBD2 (6 bases). V was trimmed by 2 bases and J by 6 bases, leaving 13 bases between them. This CDR3 contains 15 residues. The germline V gene has CDR1 MNHNY and CDR2 SVGAGI (reference sequence). In DNA form, the CDR3 reads TGTGCCAGCAGTTACGGTCGGCGGGAATCCGGGGAGCTGTTTTTT. Encoded protein: CASSYGRRESGELFF.

In its sample, this clonotype was seen a few times. The rearrangement links TRBV28 to TRBJ1-6; 7 bases line up with TRBD1. This CDR3 comprises 14 residues. With 7 bases clipped from V and 12 bases from J, the junction kept 12 bases outside the gene matches. The V gene's germline CDR1 is MDHEN and CDR2 SYDVKM. CDR3 bases: TGTGCCAGCACCCCGGACAGGAACACCGGACCCCTCCACTTT. Protein sequence: CASTPDRNTGPLHF.

On this clonotype itself: Mismatch with germline at one junction end may stem from a read error. The rearrangement uses TRBV3-1 and TRBJ2-2; no clear D gene. Per germline, CDR1 LGHDT and CDR2 YNNKEL (reference sequence). The CDR3 covers 14 residues. This CDR3 is CASSQTRNTVELFF. CDR3 coding DNA: TGTGCCAGCAGCCAGACAAGGAACACCGTGGAGCTGTTTTTT.

The J gene is TRBJ2-7, the V gene TRBV28; TRBD1 might be the D (5 bases). CDR3 length equals 14 residues. CDR1 and CDR2 from the germline V gene are MDHEN and SYDVKM. The V gene lost 2 bases and the J gene lost 4 bases, with 12 bases spanning the gap. The CDR3: CASSLKGSIYEQYF. Here the CDR3 DNA reads TGTGCCAGCAGTTTAAAGGGGTCCATTTACGAGCAGTACTTC.

This sequence joins TRBV20-1 and TRBJ1-4, with D perhaps TRBD1 (5 bases). V was shortened by 1 base and J by 10 bases, with 13 bases between the two germline ends. The CDR3 sequence is 13 residues long. Germline V gives CDR1 DFQATT, CDR2 SNEGSKA (reference sequence). The DNA of the CDR3 is TGCAGTGCTAGAGTGGACTCGAGGGGAAAACTGTTTTTT. This sequence encodes CSARVDSRGKLFF.

This clonotype was seen more than once but under ten times. This chain connects TRBV6-2 or TRBV6-3 to TRBJ2-7, with 8 bases matching TRBD2. This CDR3 contains 13 residues. Germline trimming cut 2 bases from V and 6 bases from J; bases unmatched to any gene: 3. CDR1 and CDR2 from the germline V gene are MNHEY and SVGEGT. The chain's CDR3 is CASSYSGSPEQYF. The CDR3, as DNA: TGTGCCAGCAGTTACAGCGGGAGTCCCGAGCAGTACTTC.